Here is one T cell receptor beta chain with its context. Its matching antigen is unknown. With 7 bases removed from V and 8 bases from J, the gap between germline ends came to 14 bases. This CDR3 comprises 13 residues. Germline V gene lookup returns CDR1 SNHLY and CDR2 FYNNEI. This table comes from immunoSEQ multiplex PCR, and its TCRdb copy is limited to in-frame clones, with some not included. The sample holds 50,000 to 55,000 clones; roughly two thirds are singletons and the top ten take 4% to 6%. Time point defined: week 47, end of study. The vaccine gave 300 ug of a 20-mer mutant IDH1 peptide subcutaneously per dose. In weeks 1, 3, 5, 7, 11, 15, 19 and 23, patients were immunized, eight times in all. Every donor had a new WHO grade 3 or 4 astrocytoma that was IDH1-mutant, with loss of nuclear ATRX. These data originate in a study of a mutant IDH1 vaccine in newly diagnosed glioma. At the level of the study: Before enrollment, the patients had been treated with radiotherapy alone, temozolomide alone, or both together. Most of them had received both.

Source: peripheral blood mononuclear cells (PBMCs), taken from a glioma patient whose treatment included an IDH1 peptide vaccine. This TCR was recovered from a man aged 35-49 years with glioma. Some clones in this sample may be carry-over from other donors' samples. The chain joins TRBV2 to TRBJ1-4; D gene unclear. CDR3 sequence reads: CASTTSGVEKLFF. CDR3 DNA sequence: TGTGCCAGCACTACCTCCGGGGTAGAAAAACTGTTTTTT.